The rows below give T cell receptor beta chains drawn from one sample of a study of shared clonotypes between healthy human individuals. Using immunoSEQ multiplex PCR, the repertoire was profiled, and TCRdb retains in-frame clones only, with some absent. The sample contains about 2.4 million clones, roughly 93% of which appear only once. Specimen: naive CD4+ T cells from PBMCs. The receptors were gathered from a man between 18 and 29 years old in good health. Some clones in this sample may be carry-over from other donors' samples. Both conserved end residues are part of each CDR3. A D gene is named only where the DNA matches it firmly. Where a row states a size, it is once, few, many or the class of an expanded clone; other rows omit it.

V,D,size,J,DNA,CDR3
TRBV4-1,-,-,TRBJ1-1,TGCGCCAGCAGCCAAGAGGGAACGGCGAACACTGAAGCTTTCTTT,CASSQEGTANTEAFF
TRBV27,-,once,TRBJ2-7,TGTGCCAGCAGTTTCCGAGGGGGGGAGGGGGAGCAGTACTTC,CASSFRGGEGEQYF
TRBV28,TRBD1,-,TRBJ1-4,TGTGCCAGCAGAGGCCGGACAGGGTCCGGGGAAAAACTGTTTTTT,CASRGRTGSGEKLFF
TRBV5-1,-,-,TRBJ2-6,TGCGCCAGCAGCTTGGCCGTCAGGGCGAACCCTTTCTCTGGGGCCAACGTCCTGACTTTC,CASSLAVRANPFSGANVLTF
TRBV28,TRBD1,-,TRBJ1-4,TGTGCCAGCAGTTTTTTCAGGGGGAGCGAAAAACTGTTTTTT,CASSFFRGSEKLFF
TRBV7-9,TRBD2,-,TRBJ2-3,TGTGCCAGCAGTTGGGGGGGACTAGCGGTCACAGATACGCAGTATTTT,CASSWGGLAVTDTQYF
TRBV6-1,-,-,TRBJ1-1,TGTGCCAGCAGTATTGGGGGAACGAACACTGAAGCTTTCTTT,CASSIGGTNTEAFF
TRBV5-1,-,-,TRBJ2-5,TGCGCCAGCAGCTTGGGTCAGGCAGAGACCCAGTACTTC,CASSLGQAETQYF
TRBV29-1,-,-,TRBJ2-7,TGCAGCGTTACCAGGGGCTACGAGCAGTACTTC,CSVTRGYEQYF
TRBV5-1,TRBD1,-,TRBJ2-7,TGCGCCAGCAGCAGGTCCCCGGGACAGGGGACCTACGAGCAGTACTTC,CASSRSPGQGTYEQYF
TRBV28,-,-,TRBJ2-7,TGTGCCAGCCTGGGCGGGATGGGAACCCACGAGCAGTACTTC,CASLGGMGTHEQYF
TRBV18,-,-,TRBJ1-1,TGTGCCAGCGTCGGTATAGGGGGGGTTGACACTGAAGCTTTCTTT,CASVGIGGVDTEAFF
TRBV4-1,-,-,TRBJ2-7,TGCGCCAGCAGCCAAGCGGCGTGGTACGAGCAGTACTTC,CASSQAAWYEQYF
TRBV5-1,TRBD1,-,TRBJ1-2,TGCGCCAGCAGCTTGAGGGCCGGGACAGAGGGCTACACCTTC,CASSLRAGTEGYTF
TRBV5-6,TRBD1,-,TRBJ2-1,TGTGCCAGCAGCCCTCGGACAGGTGAGCAGTTCTTC,CASSPRTGEQFF
TRBV18,-,-,TRBJ1-1,TGTGCCAGCTCACCTACAGTCGCAATGTACACTGAAGCTTTCTTT,CASSPTVAMYTEAFF
TRBV7-2,-,-,TRBJ2-2,TGTGCCAGCAGCTTATTGGGGGGCCGGAACACCGGGGAGCTGTTTTTT,CASSLLGGRNTGELFF
TRBV10-3,-,-,TRBJ1-6,TGTGCCATCAGACAGGGTATCGATTCACCCCTCCACTTT,CAIRQGIDSPLHF
TRBV5-4,-,-,TRBJ2-7,TGTGCCAGCAGCTTCTTGGGGGAGCAGTACTTC,CASSFLGEQYF
TRBV18,-,-,TRBJ2-3,TGTGCCAGCTCACCACCTACCCGGCTAAACACAGATACGCAGTATTTT,CASSPPTRLNTDTQYF
TRBV7-9,TRBD2,-,TRBJ2-2,TGTGCCAGCAGCTTAAGCGCTAGCGGGAGGGCCGGGGAGCTGTTTTTT,CASSLSASGRAGELFF
TRBV4-1,-,-,TRBJ2-1,TGCGCCAGCAGCTCGTACTCAGGGACCAATGAGCAGTTCTTC,CASSSYSGTNEQFF
TRBV5-1,TRBD2,-,TRBJ2-1,TGCGCCAGCAGCTTGACTAGCGGGAGTCCGGATGAGCAGTTCTTC,CASSLTSGSPDEQFF
TRBV2,-,once,TRBJ2-1,TGTGCCAGCAGTCTATACAATGAGCAGTTCTTC,CASSLYNEQFF
TRBV6-1,-,-,TRBJ2-7,TGTGCCAGCCAAAACGTGAAGGGCTACGAGCAGTACTTC,CASQNVKGYEQYF
TRBV28,-,-,TRBJ1-2,TGTGCCAGTGCCCCGGGGGACTATGGCTACACCTTC,CASAPGDYGYTF
TRBV7-2,-,-,TRBJ2-7,TGTGCCAGCAGCCCGACGGGCACCTACGAGCAGTACTTC,CASSPTGTYEQYF
TRBV29-1,-,-,TRBJ2-1,TGCAGCGTTGTGCGGGCTTTTTCCGATGAGCAGTTCTTC,CSVVRAFSDEQFF
TRBV5-1,TRBD2,-,TRBJ2-5,TGCGCCAGCAGCTGGGGACTAGCGGCCCACTCGGGGGAGACCCAGTACTTC,CASSWGLAAHSGETQYF
TRBV9,TRBD1,once,TRBJ2-7,TGTGCCAGCAGCGAGGACAGGGATTACGAGCAGTACTTC,CASSEDRDYEQYF
TRBV2,-,-,TRBJ2-5,TGTGCCAGCAACCCGGAGGCGGGCTCTGAGACCCAGTACTTC,CASNPEAGSETQYF
TRBV28,-,once,TRBJ2-6,TGTGCCAGCAGTTTATTGGCTTCCAGGCTCTCTGGGGCCAACGTCCTGACTTTC,CASSLLASRLSGANVLTF
TRBV11-2,TRBD1,-,TRBJ2-3,TGTGCCAGCAGCTTAGATTGGACAGGGGGTTTGGATACGCAGTATTTT,CASSLDWTGGLDTQYF
TRBV19,-,-,TRBJ2-3,TGTGCCAGTAGTAGGGCCGACACTAGCACAGATACGCAGTATTTT,CASSRADTSTDTQYF
TRBV4-3,TRBD2,-,TRBJ2-1,TGCGCCAGCAGCCAAGAAGGGCTAGCGGGAGTTAAGGGTGAGCAGTTCTTC,CASSQEGLAGVKGEQFF
TRBV5-1,TRBD1,-,TRBJ2-7,TGCGCCAGCAGCTTGGAAGGGACAGGGGTTGGCGAGCAGTACTTC,CASSLEGTGVGEQYF
TRBV15,-,-,TRBJ1-4,TGTGCCACCAGAATTCGGAGGGGGGGTGAAAAACTGTTTTTT,CATRIRRGGEKLFF